These T cell receptor beta chains were read from a single sample in a study of blood T cell repertoires in COVID-19. Sequenced by immunoSEQ multiplex PCR; TCRdb stores in-frame clones only, minus some. This sample has approximately 170,000 clones, with approximately 80% found just once. Sequenced input: peripheral blood. All receptors come from a woman in her seventies with COVID-19, enrolled during active disease. The CDR3 runs from the conserved cysteine through the conserved F or W. A D gene is named only where the DNA matches it firmly. Size values are once, few and many counts, or a class for expanded clones, and some rows have none.

abundance	d_gene	v_gene	j_gene	CDR3aa	CDR3nt
NA	NA	TRBV14	TRBJ1-1	CASSRTAFEAFF	TGTGCCAGCAGCCGCACAGCCTTTGAAGCTTTCTTT
NA	TRBD1	TRBV11-1	TRBJ1-1	CASSWDRDTEAFF	TGTGCCAGCAGTTGGGACAGGGACACTGAAGCTTTCTTT
NA	NA	TRBV14	TRBJ2-7	CASSLSSHEQYF	TGTGCCAGCAGCCTTAGCAGCCACGAGCAGTACTTC
NA	TRBD1	TRBV10-1	TRBJ1-1	CASRSGGGGGAFF	TGCGCCAGCAGATCAGGGGGAGGAGGTGGAGCTTTCTTT
NA	NA	TRBV19	TRBJ2-2	CASRQGGGVHTGELFF	TGTGCCAGTCGCCAGGGAGGCGGGGTTCACACCGGGGAGCTGTTTTTT
NA	NA	TRBV10-3	TRBJ2-5	CAIKAHAQETQYF	TGTGCCATCAAAGCCCACGCGCAAGAGACCCAGTACTTC
few	NA	TRBV7-2	TRBJ1-1	CASSFSRRVTEAFF	TGTGCCAGCAGCTTCTCCCGCAGGGTCACTGAAGCTTTCTTT
NA	NA	TRBV6-5	TRBJ1-1	CASARGTEAFF	TGTGCCAGCGCACGGGGAACTGAAGCTTTCTTT
few	TRBD2	TRBV19	TRBJ2-2	CASSRLAGVSTGELFF	TGTGCCAGTAGTCGGTTAGCGGGAGTAAGCACCGGGGAGCTGTTTTTT
once	NA	TRBV29-1	TRBJ1-1	CSVFFTTGTEAFF	TGCAGCGTTTTCTTTACCACGGGCACTGAAGCTTTCTTT